This T cell receptor (beta chain) originates from a study of cytomegalovirus exposure and HLA in healthy donors. Turning to this clone: The antigen is undetermined.

13 Jbeta primers and 60 Vbeta primers were used for the PCR. The method was immunoSEQ multiplex PCR; TCRdb's version includes in-frame clones alone and lacks a portion of them. The table has about 76,000 clones, less than 80% seen once. Study-level points and caveats: In a later analysis, TCR association rates varied by HLA locus: DRB1 most, HLA-C fewest. A later analysis showed HLA-associated TCR beta chains outstripping equally common others in clonal expansion.

The origin of this receptor is a man younger than 40 in good health and CMV-seronegative. Sequenced sample: PBMCs.

CDR3 bases: TGTGCCAGCAGTGAAAGCACGGGGGCCAACGTCCTGACTTTC. This translates into CASSESTGANVLTF. V usage is TRBV6-5 and J usage is TRBJ2-6; D is uncertain. The V gene lost 5 bases and the J gene lost 4 bases, with 9 bases spanning the gap. The CDR3 is made up of 14 amino acids. Germline V gene sequence: CDR1 MNHEY, CDR2 SVGAGI.